This is a list of T cell receptor beta chains from one sample in a study of cytomegalovirus exposure and HLA in healthy donors. Profiled with immunoSEQ multiplex PCR; TCRdb holds only in-frame clones, not every one. The table has over 150,000 clones, 80% seen once; the top ten hold 5.6%. What was sequenced was PBMCs. The receptor set was obtained from a woman between 35 and 50 years old in good health and CMV-seropositive. Both conserved end residues are part of each CDR3. The D gene is left open where the match is weak. Rows may omit the clone size; those that give it use once, few, many or a size class.

clone size	D gene	V gene	J gene	CDR3 DNA	CDR3 protein
few	.	TRBV27	TRBJ2-7	TGTGCCAGCAGTCCCTTAGCGGAGGGCCTCTACGAGCAGTACTTC	CASSPLAEGLYEQYF
.	TRBD1	TRBV28	TRBJ2-3	TGTGCCAGCAGTTTATGGATGGCAGGGGGCACGGTAGATACGCAGTATTTT	CASSLWMAGGTVDTQYF
few	.	TRBV28	TRBJ1-1	TGTGCCAGCAGTTCTCCCGACGGGAGGTACACTGAAGCTTTCTTT	CASSSPDGRYTEAFF
.	.	TRBV7-8	TRBJ1-4	TGTGCCAGCAGCTCCTTGGACAGTAATGAAAAACTGTTTTTT	CASSSLDSNEKLFF
once	TRBD1	TRBV28	TRBJ2-7	TGTGCCAGCAGGTGGACAGGGGCCTACGAGCAGTACTTC	CASRWTGAYEQYF
.	.	TRBV19	TRBJ2-2	TGTGCCAGCCAAAGGGGGGGTAGCGCCACCGGGGAGCTGTTTTTT	CASQRGGSATGELFF
.	.	TRBV5-5	TRBJ2-5	TGTGCCAGCACATTGGGGGCCCTTCGGCAAGAGACCCAGTACTTC	CASTLGALRQETQYF
.	TRBD1	TRBV5-1	TRBJ2-3	TGCGCCAGCAGCTTGGTCGGACAGGGGGGAACAGATACGCAGTATTTT	CASSLVGQGGTDTQYF
.	TRBD1	TRBV30	TRBJ1-1	TGTGCCTGGAGTGCCCACAGGGGGCTCAACACTGAAGCTTTCTTT	CAWSAHRGLNTEAFF
.	TRBD2	TRBV11-2	TRBJ2-1	TGTGCCAGCAGCCCAAAGCGGGAGCGGAATGAGCAGTTCTTC	CASSPKRERNEQFF
.	.	TRBV7-2	TRBJ1-4	TGTGCCAGCAGCTTAGGGACAGTTGCAACTAATGAAAAACTGTTTTTT	CASSLGTVATNEKLFF
.	TRBD2	TRBV5-1	TRBJ2-2	TGCGCCAGCAGCTTGGTGACTAGCGGGATCATCGGCGGGGAGCTGTTTTTT	CASSLVTSGIIGGELFF
few	TRBD1	TRBV5-4	TRBJ2-2	TGTGCCAGCAGCTGGGGACAGGGGCGAACCGGGGAGCTGTTTTTT	CASSWGQGRTGELFF
.	.	TRBV6-1	TRBJ1-5	TGTGCCAGCAGTGGGACGGGGGGAAATCAGCCCCAGCATTTT	CASSGTGGNQPQHF
.	TRBD2	TRBV5-1	TRBJ2-3	TGCGCCAGCAGCTTGGAGGGGTGGACTAGCGGGAGGGCCAGCACAGATACGCAGTATTTT	CASSLEGWTSGRASTDTQYF
.	.	TRBV29-1	TRBJ2-2	TGCAGCGTTGGATGGGGGGGCCTAAGGACCGGGGAGCTGTTTTTT	CSVGWGGLRTGELFF
.	TRBD2	TRBV6-5	TRBJ2-1	TGTGCCAGCAGTTACGCCTTAGCGGGAGTAAATGAGCAGTTCTTC	CASSYALAGVNEQFF
.	TRBD1	TRBV7-9	TRBJ2-7	TGTGCCAGCAGCCAACAGGGGAACTCCTACGAGCAGTACTTC	CASSQQGNSYEQYF
.	.	TRBV6-6	TRBJ2-3	TGTGCCAGCAGTTACTCGAGGGCAGATACGCAGTATTTT	CASSYSRADTQYF
once	.	TRBV4-1	TRBJ2-3	TGCGCCAGCAGCCAGAGGTGGCGAGAAAGCACAGATACGCAGTATTTT	CASSQRWRESTDTQYF
few	TRBD1	TRBV11-1	TRBJ2-1	TGTGCCAGCAGCTCCCCCGGGACAGGTAATCGCGAGCAGTTCTTC	CASSSPGTGNREQFF
.	TRBD1	TRBV5-1	TRBJ1-2	TGCGCCAGCAGCGGGCAAGGGGGCAACTATGGCTACACCTTC	CASSGQGGNYGYTF
.	TRBD2	TRBV6-1	TRBJ2-7	TGTGCCAGCAGGGAGGGAGCGGGATACTACGAGCAGTACTTC	CASREGAGYYEQYF
.	TRBD1	TRBV28	TRBJ1-1	TGTGCCAGCGGCAAAGGACAGGGGATCGTGAACACTGAAGCTTTCTTT	CASGKGQGIVNTEAFF
.	.	TRBV27	TRBJ1-5	TGTGCCAGCAATCGACAGGGCAATCAGCCCCAGCATTTT	CASNRQGNQPQHF
.	TRBD2	TRBV9	TRBJ2-7	TGTGCCAGCAGCGTAGGGCCCCGGAGCGGGAGTGCCGAGCAGTACTTC	CASSVGPRSGSAEQYF
.	TRBD1	TRBV7-6	TRBJ1-2	TGTGCCAGCAGCCCCGGGACAGCGGTTGGCTACACCTTC	CASSPGTAVGYTF
.	.	TRBV6-5	TRBJ2-1	TGTGCCAGCAGTTACTCGAGAGGGTACAATGAGCAGTTCTTC	CASSYSRGYNEQFF
.	.	TRBV28	TRBJ2-7	TGTGCCAGCAGCCTAGACAGCGCCTACGAGCAGTACTTC	CASSLDSAYEQYF
.	.	TRBV7-6	TRBJ1-5	TGTGCCAGCAGCTTAGTGGACGGACTTAATCAGCCCCAGCATTTT	CASSLVDGLNQPQHF